One sample yielded the 31 T cell receptor beta chains listed below, sequenced in a study of cytomegalovirus exposure and HLA in healthy donors. PCR amplification relied on 60 Vbeta primers (plus 13 Jbeta primers). The protocol was immunoSEQ multiplex PCR, while the TCRdb copy is restricted to in-frame clones and leaves out a portion. The sample lists 110,000 to 150,000 clones, 77% seen once, with approximately 4% in the top ten. Source material: PBMCs. Every receptor here comes from a male donor in good health and CMV-seronegative.

The chain links TRBV7-3 to TRBJ2-7, with 7 bases aligning to TRBD2. V was pared by 5 bases and J by 4 bases, with 5 bases of the junction left unmatched. Germline CDR1 is SGHTA and CDR2 is FQGTGA. This CDR3 comprises 13 residues. CDR3 coding DNA: TGTGCCAGCAGCGCATCGGGGGGTTACGAGCAGTACTTC. Translated, it gives CASSASGGYEQYF.

The chain couples TRBV29-1 to TRBJ2-7, with D maybe TRBD2 (6 bases). Germline V gene lookup returns CDR1 SQVTM and CDR2 ANQGSEA. Trimming shortened V by 6 bases and J by 1 base, and 10 bases separated the two germline ends. The CDR3 loop spans 12 amino acids. CDR3 nucleotides: TGCAGCGTCGCCCGGGGGTCCTACGAGCAGTACTTC. It specifies CSVARGSYEQYF.

The chain uses TRBV28 and TRBJ2-7, with D uncertain. CDR1 is MDHEN and CDR2 is SYDVKM in the germline V gene. The length of the CDR3 is 13 residues. Trimming left V 3 bases short and J 3 bases short, with 9 bases between. The CDR3 region has the DNA TGTGCCAGCAGTTTTAGGAGATTCTACGAGCAGTACTTC. Translated: CASSFRRFYEQYF.

This rearrangement joins TRBV15 to TRBJ1-1; no definite D call. Germline-derived CDR1 and CDR2 are LNHNV and YYDKDF (reference sequence). This CDR3 has 18 amino acids. The V end was cut by 0 bases, the J end by 0 bases, with 17 bases between. CDR3: CATSREGPLKEMNTEAFF. CDR3 bases: TGTGCCACCAGCAGAGAGGGCCCCCTTAAGGAAATGAACACTGAAGCTTTCTTT.

The rearrangement joins TRBV18 to TRBJ1-1; 9 bases line up with TRBD1. The CDR3 contains 14 residues. Germline trimming cut 10 bases from V and 2 bases from J; bases unmatched to any gene: 8. The V gene's germline CDR1 is KGHSH and CDR2 LQKENI. This CDR3 is CATNRQGDNTEAFF. CDR3 nucleotide sequence: TGTGCCACCAATAGACAGGGGGATAACACTGAAGCTTTCTTT.

This clone was found once. The chain joins TRBV5-1 to TRBJ2-1; D might be TRBD2 (6 bases). V was cut by 2 bases and J by 8 bases, with 14 bases left in between. The CDR3 contains 14 residues. Germline values: CDR1 SGHRS, CDR2 YFSETQ. CDR3 protein: CASSFRWRGDEQFF. CDR3 nucleotide sequence: TGCGCCAGCAGCTTTCGTTGGCGCGGGGATGAGCAGTTCTTC. The entire variable domain, with the rest obtained from reference TRBV5-1 and TRBJ2-1, is as follows: KAGVTQTPRYLIKTRGQQVTLSCSPISGHRSVSWYQQTPGQGLQFLFEYFSETQRNKGNFPGRFSGRQFSNSRSEMNVSTLELGDSALYLCASSFRWRGDEQFFGPGTRLTVL.

The gene calls are TRBV9 and TRBJ2-7; maybe TRBD2 (6 bases). The V gene's germline CDR1 is SGDLS and CDR2 YYNGEE. The CDR3 is 13 amino acids. The V and J ends lost 4 bases and 2 bases respectively, with 10 bases between them. CDR3 DNA sequence: TGTGCCAGCAGCCCAGGAGGGGCCTACGAGCAGTACTTC. This codes for CASSPGGAYEQYF.

The chain employs TRBV5-1 and TRBJ1-2, with D possibly TRBD1 on 5 matching bases. The CDR3 runs 14 residues. With 3 bases removed from V and 4 bases from J, the gap between germline ends came to 13 bases. Per the germline V gene, CDR1 is SGHRS and CDR2 is YFSETQ. Here the CDR3 reads CASSSRTGSYGYTF. CDR3 DNA sequence: TGCGCCAGCAGCTCTAGAACAGGTTCCTATGGCTACACCTTC.

The chain joins TRBV11-2 to TRBJ2-5, with a possible D match to TRBD2 (7 bases). The germline gives CDR1 SGHAT, CDR2 FQNNGV. V was clipped by 9 bases and J by 5 bases, with 16 bases between them. The CDR3 length is 13 residues. The CDR3, as DNA: TGTGCCAGGGGAGGGTTGGGGGGCGAGACCCAGTACTTC. Translation: CARGGLGGETQYF. The variable domain in full, with the rest retrieved from reference TRBV11-2 and TRBJ2-5, is EAGVAQSPRYKIIEKRQSVAFWCNPISGHATLYWYQQILGQGPKLLIQFQNNGVVDDSQLPKDRFSAERLKGVDSTLKIQPAKLEDSAVYLCARGGLGGETQYFGPGTRLLVL.

The CDR3 DNA reads TGTGCCTGGAGTCTAGCTACATCCCCCACTCCCGAGTTCTTC. It codes for CAWSLATSPTPEFF. This chain connects TRBV30 to TRBJ2-1, with a weak D call TRBD2 (5 bases). Germline loops: CDR1 GTSNPN, CDR2 SVGIG (reference sequence). V lost 2 bases and J 14 bases, leaving 22 bases between the germline ends. The CDR3 is made up of 14 amino acids.

Worth noting for this clone: A junction end diverges from the germline sequence, so it may reflect a read error. The rearrangement joins TRBV7-9 to TRBJ2-5; 16 bases map to TRBD2. In germline, CDR1 is SEHNR, CDR2 FQNEAQ (reference sequence). The CDR3 is 18 residues long. The CDR3 DNA sequence: TGTTCCAGCAGCACGGGACTAGCGGGAGGGCCGAAACAAGAGACCCAGTACTTC. Protein sequence: CSSSTGLAGGPKQETQYF.

This clone was seen a single time. This chain links TRBV29-1 with TRBJ2-5; possible D gene TRBD2, 7 bases. Germline CDR1 SQVTM, CDR2 ANQGSEA. This CDR3 is 12 amino acids long. Between the trimmed V and J ends, which lost 4 bases and 4 bases, there was a span of 10 bases. In nucleotides, the CDR3 is TGCAGCGTTGGTAGGGGGGGAGAGACCCAGTACTTC. Residues: CSVGRGGETQYF. Full variable domain (outside the CDR3, taken from reference TRBV29-1 and TRBJ2-5): SAVISQKPSRDICQRGTSLTIQCQVDSQVTMMFWYRQQPGQSLTLIATANQGSEATYESGFVIDKFPISRPNLTFSTLTVSNMSPEDSSIYLCSVGRGGETQYFGPGTRLLVL.

The rearrangement links TRBV9 to TRBJ2-5; possible D gene TRBD1, 6 bases. The CDR3 is made up of 13 amino acids. Looked up from germline, CDR1 is SGDLS and CDR2 is YYNGEE. The V gene lost 4 bases and the J gene lost 3 bases, with 10 bases spanning the gap. In nucleotides, the CDR3 is TGTGCCAGCAGCTTAGGACAGAAAGAGACCCAGTACTTC. Translated, it gives CASSLGQKETQYF. The whole variable domain, remainder taken from reference TRBV9 and TRBJ2-5, is DSGVTQTPKHLITATGQRVTLRCSPRSGDLSVYWYQQSLDQGLQFLIQYYNGEERAKGNILERFSAQQFPDLHSELNLSSLELGDSALYFCASSLGQKETQYFGPGTRLLVL.

The CDR3 coding sequence is TGTGCCAGCAGCTTAGTCGAGACTAGCGGATACAATGAGCAGTTCTTC. This gives the protein CASSLVETSGYNEQFF. The chain recombines TRBV11-1 with TRBJ2-1; 9 nucleotides agree with TRBD2. The CDR3 contains 16 residues. Trimming removed 1 base from V and 4 bases from J; junction bases left unmatched: 5. Germline CDR1 SGHAT, CDR2 FQDESV (reference sequence).

The rearrangement uses TRBV19 and TRBJ1-1; the match to TRBD1 covers 9 bases. CDR3 length equals 14 residues. The germline CDR1 and CDR2 sequences are LNHDA and SQIVND (reference sequence). V lost 6 bases and J lost 0; bases outside the gene matches: 2. The CDR3 loop reads CASSRDRVNTEAFF. CDR3 nucleotides: TGTGCCAGTAGCCGGGACAGGGTGAACACTGAAGCTTTCTTT.

In this sample, this clone turned up a few times. This chain joins TRBV4-2 and TRBJ2-5; no clear D gene. Germline lookup yields CDR1 LGHNA and CDR2 YNFKEQ. This CDR3 is built from 14 residues. V was clipped by 0 bases and J by 5 bases, with 10 bases between them. CDR3 residues: CASSQDGSGETQYF. The CDR3 coding sequence is TGTGCCAGCAGCCAAGACGGATCCGGGGAGACCCAGTACTTC.

The CDR3 nucleotides are TGTGCCAGCAGCCCAGCGGGGGCCGCAGATACGCAGTATTTT. This translates into CASSPAGAADTQYF. The chain combines TRBV7-2 with TRBJ2-3; TRBD2 matches 8 bases. Germline loops: CDR1 SGHTA, CDR2 FQGNSA. The V and J ends lost 5 bases and 4 bases, in that order; junction bases with no gene match: 5. This CDR3 comprises 14 residues.

This clone has a single count. The gene calls are TRBV7-6 and TRBJ2-5; D ambiguous. This CDR3 contains 15 residues. CDR1 and CDR2 (germline): SGHVS, FNYEAQ. V lost 3 bases and J 0 bases, leaving 11 bases between the germline ends. The CDR3 loop reads CASSLGHKYQETQYF. The CDR3 DNA is TGTGCCAGCAGCTTGGGCCACAAGTACCAAGAGACCCAGTACTTC.

CDR3 nucleotides: TGTGCCAGCAGCCCAGGGACTTACACTGAAGCTTTCTTT. Its translation is CASSPGTYTEAFF. J is TRBJ1-1 and V is TRBV27; D may be TRBD1 (5 bases). This CDR3 is 13 amino acids long. Germline V lookup: CDR1 MNHEY, CDR2 SMNVEV (reference sequence). V lost 6 bases and J lost 3, with 11 bases in between.

This clone was observed a handful of times. The genes are TRBV27 and TRBJ2-3; D might be TRBD2 (5 bases). The CDR3 is 15 residues long. V lost 3 bases, J lost 2 bases, and 12 bases lay in between. The V gene's germline CDR1 is MNHEY and CDR2 SMNVEV (reference sequence). CDR3 coding DNA: TGTGCCAGCAGTTTCCCCGGACTTTACACAGATACGCAGTATTTT. It codes for CASSFPGLYTDTQYF.

The CDR3: CASSYDRPYEQYF. For the CDR3, the DNA is TGCGCCAGCAGTTACGACAGACCCTACGAGCAGTACTTC. The V call is TRBV5-1, the J call TRBJ2-7, with a possible D match to TRBD1 (5 bases). Trimming took off 5 bases at V and 2 bases at J, with 11 bases between the two ends. Germline values: CDR1 SGHRS, CDR2 YFSETQ. The CDR3 consists of 13 residues.

This clone was recorded once. This chain links TRBV5-1 with TRBJ2-3; no firm D call. The CDR3 consists of 17 residues. CDR1 SGHRS and CDR2 YFSETQ come from the germline V gene. V lost 1 base, J lost 1 base, and 16 bases lay in between. The CDR3 spells CASSLWLVERGTDTQYF. CDR3 bases: TGCGCCAGCAGCTTGTGGTTGGTGGAGCGCGGCACAGATACGCAGTATTTT.

The V gene is TRBV6-1, the J gene TRBJ2-1, with 8 nucleotides matching TRBD1. V gave up 6 bases and J gave up 2 bases; unmatched junction bases: 6. CDR3 length: 15 amino acids. Germline lookup yields CDR1 MNHNS and CDR2 SASEGT. Written as DNA, the CDR3 is TGTGCCAGCAGAGAGAACAGGGGGGCCTACAATGAGCAGTTCTTC. Its translation: CASRENRGAYNEQFF.

The gene calls are TRBV9 and TRBJ1-6; D is unclear. The CDR3 covers 14 residues. Germline V gives CDR1 SGDLS, CDR2 YYNGEE. V was cut by 3 bases and J by 4 bases, with 8 bases left in between. The CDR3 DNA follows: TGTGCCAGCAGCGCCCAGACTTATAATTCACCCCTCCACTTT. The encoded protein is CASSAQTYNSPLHF.

The chain carries TRBV2 and TRBJ2-7; 11 positions agree with TRBD2. Germline V gene lookup returns CDR1 SNHLY and CDR2 FYNNEI. The CDR3 is 15 amino acids. The trim removed 7 bases at V and 1 base at J, leaving 6 bases unmatched. The DNA for the CDR3 is TGTGCCAGCAAGGTGGGACTAGCGGATTCCTACGAGCAGTACTTC. Encoded protein: CASKVGLADSYEQYF.

The DNA for the CDR3 is TGTGCCAGCAGCGCTACAGGGGGCGGCCAGCCCCAGCATTTT. Translating it yields CASSATGGGQPQHF. The chain recombines TRBV7-9 with TRBJ1-5, with 9 nucleotides matching TRBD1. Germline-derived CDR1 and CDR2 are SEHNR and FQNEAQ (reference sequence). This CDR3 comprises 14 residues. The V gene end was trimmed by 5 bases and the J gene end by 7 bases; junction bases not matched to a gene: 6.

V and J are TRBV18 and TRBJ2-7, with 7 bases identical to TRBD1. Unmatched junction bases numbered 6, after V lost 5 bases and J lost 2 bases. Germline assignment: CDR1 KGHSH and CDR2 LQKENI. The CDR3 has 14 residues. The CDR3 bases are TGTGCCAGCTCATCGACAGGGATCCCCTACGAGCAGTACTTC. Protein: CASSSTGIPYEQYF.

The chain joins TRBV2 to TRBJ2-3, with a weak D call TRBD1 (5 bases). Per the germline V gene, CDR1 is SNHLY and CDR2 is FYNNEI. Trimming stripped 6 bases from V and 5 bases from J, with 15 bases between. The CDR3 length is 14 residues. The CDR3, as DNA: TGTGCCAGCAGGATCCCCCAGGGTATAGATACGCAGTATTTT. The encoded protein is CASRIPQGIDTQYF.

This clone has just one count. CDR3 loop: CASSRSQAYEQYF. The CDR3 DNA reads TGTGCCAGTAGTCGGTCTCAGGCCTACGAGCAGTACTTC. The rearrangement uses TRBV19 and TRBJ2-5; D remains unclear. The DNA end favors TRBJ2-7, so the J call may be wrong. The CDR3 length is 13 residues. Per germline, CDR1 LNHDA and CDR2 SQIVND (reference sequence).

The chain has TRBV7-3 and TRBJ2-7; 11 nucleotides line up with TRBD2. CDR1 and CDR2 from the germline V gene are SGHTA and FQGTGA. V lost 5 bases and J lost 5; bases outside the gene matches: 2. CDR3 length equals 13 residues. This CDR3 reads CASSMTSGNEQYF. CDR3 nucleotide sequence: TGTGCCAGCAGCATGACTAGCGGGAACGAGCAGTACTTC. Looking up the rest from reference TRBV7-3 and TRBJ2-7 gives the full variable domain: GAGVSQTPSNKVTEKGKYVELRCDPISGHTALYWYRQSLGQGPEFLIYFQGTGAADDSGLPNDRFFAVRPEGSVSTLKIQRTERGDSAVYLCASSMTSGNEQYFGPGTRLTVT.

As DNA, the CDR3 is TGTGCCAGCAGCCCCGGAGCGAACACTGAAGCTTTCTTT. Translating it yields CASSPGANTEAFF. The chain joins TRBV9 to TRBJ1-1, with D unresolved. V was shortened by 4 bases and J by 1 base, with 8 bases between the two germline ends. Germline lookup yields CDR1 SGDLS and CDR2 YYNGEE. The CDR3 loop spans 13 amino acids.